Following are 17 T cell receptor beta chains from one sample sequenced in a study of T-cell reconstitution after alpha-beta-depleted transplantation in children. A library of TCRbeta sequences, prepared with unique molecular identifiers, was generated. TCRdb passed the PCR reads through MiXCR, listing each CDR3 protein once. This sample has roughly 500,000 distinct CDR3 sequences, with under 15% found just once. Sequenced material: PBMCs from the stem cell graft donor, taken from the stem cell graft. These TCRs come from a human donor who donated a stem cell graft to a child with combined immunodeficiency.

Remarks on this clonotype: This may come from a read error, since a much larger clone is one base off. The chain's CDR3 is CASSLRTGRNSPLPF. CDR3 nucleotides: TGTGCCAGCAGCTTGCGGACAGGAAGAAATTCACCCCTCCCCTTT. The chain joins TRBV7-2 to TRBJ1-6; 7 nucleotides line up with TRBD1. This CDR3 comprises 15 residues. Germline V gene data show CDR1 as SGHTA and CDR2 as FQGNSA. Variable domain in full (rest from reference TRBV7-2 and TRBJ1-6): GAGVSQSPSNKVTEKGKDVELRCDPISGHTALYWYRQSLGQGLEFLIYFQGNSAPDKSGLPSDRFSAERTGGSVSTLTIQRTQQEDSAVYLCASSLRTGRNSPLPFGNGTRLTVT.

Ten or more counts support this clonotype. This rearrangement joins TRBV9 to TRBJ2-7; 8 bases line up with TRBD2. Germline assignment: CDR1 SGDLS and CDR2 YYNGEE. This CDR3 is 15 amino acids long. Trimming cost V 3 bases and J 5 bases; bases outside gene matches: 10. CDR3 in DNA: TGTGCCAGCAGCGAAAGCGGGAGTATGGGCAACGAGCAGTACTTC. Residues: CASSESGSMGNEQYF.

This clonotype showed up many times. The J gene is TRBJ2-3, the V gene TRBV7-2, with D unclear. V lost 3 bases to trimming and J lost 1 base, with 11 bases between them. The CDR3 extends over 15 amino acids. The germline CDR1 and CDR2 sequences are SGHTA and FQGNSA. CDR3 sequence reads: CASSFYFGRTDTQYF. CDR3 nucleotides: TGTGCCAGCAGCTTTTACTTCGGGCGCACAGATACGCAGTATTTT.

The gene calls are TRBV9 and TRBJ2-7, with a possible D match to TRBD2 (6 bases). CDR1 is SGDLS and CDR2 is YYNGEE in the germline V gene. V lost 0 bases to trimming and J lost 5 bases, with 15 bases between them. This CDR3 has 15 residues. CDR3 in amino acids: CASSVGGGDPHEQYF. CDR3 bases: TGTGCCAGCAGCGTAGGCGGCGGGGATCCCCACGAGCAGTACTTC.

The chain carries TRBV20-1 and TRBJ1-6, with D tentatively TRBD1 (5 bases). Per the germline V gene, CDR1 is DFQATT and CDR2 is SNEGSKA (reference sequence). The CDR3 loop spans 15 amino acids. V lost 1 base and J lost 7, with 14 bases in between. This chain's CDR3 is CSARGLSTANSPLHF. The CDR3, as DNA: TGCAGTGCTAGAGGATTGTCGACAGCGAATTCACCCCTCCACTTT.

This clonotype was observed a handful of times. DNA of the CDR3: TGTGCCAGCAGCGCCCCCCCACAAGGGATCAGCTCCTACAATGAGCAGTTCTTC. Its translation is CASSAPPQGISSYNEQFF. The chain has TRBV9 and TRBJ2-1; D gene uncertain. From germline, CDR1 is SGDLS and CDR2 YYNGEE. The CDR3 length is 18 residues. Trimming left V 3 bases short and J 0 bases short, with 19 bases between.

This clonotype was observed a handful of times. This sequence joins TRBV7-2 and TRBJ1-4, with D unclear. Germline assignment: CDR1 SGHTA and CDR2 FQGNSA. The germline V and J ends were trimmed by 1 base and 0 bases, with 9 bases remaining between them. This CDR3 has 16 residues. CDR3 protein: CASSLGIRATNEKLFF. DNA of the CDR3: TGTGCCAGCAGCTTAGGCATCCGGGCAACTAATGAAAAACTGTTTTTT.

The chain combines TRBV6-1 with TRBJ1-5; 9 positions match TRBD1. This CDR3 is 15 amino acids long. In germline, CDR1 is MNHNS, CDR2 SASEGT. Unmatched junction bases numbered 7, after V lost 5 bases and J lost 5 bases. In nucleotides, the CDR3 is TGTGCCAGCAGTCCGTGGACAGGGGAGTATCAGCCCCAGCATTTT. Translating gives CASSPWTGEYQPQHF.

This clonotype has only one observation. This may arise from a read error, as a much more abundant clone is one base away. The chain employs TRBV10-3 and TRBJ2-1, with 10 bases fitting TRBD2. CDR1 is ENHRY and CDR2 is SYGVKD in the germline V gene. The CDR3 spans 14 residues. The DNA for the CDR3 is TGTCCCATCTTAGCGGGAGGAGGGATCAATGAGCAGTTCTTC. Its protein is CPILAGGGINEQFF.

This clonotype appeared many times. V and J are TRBV12-3 or TRBV12-4 and TRBJ2-2, with 10 bases lining up with TRBD1. The CDR3 runs to 15 residues. J was trimmed by 6 bases and V by 3 bases; bases with no gene match: 4. CDR3 DNA sequence: TGTGCCAGCAGTTTGCCGGACAGGGGGGCCGGGGAGCTGTTTTTT. It translates to CASSLPDRGAGELFF.

The CDR3 sequence: CASTGDREGTGELFF. The CDR3, as DNA: TGCGCCAGCACCGGAGACAGGGAAGGCACCGGGGAGCTGTTTTTT. The J gene is TRBJ2-2, the V gene TRBV23-1, with 7 bases aligning to TRBD1. Being an ORF, TRBV23-1 has a function that is uncertain. V shed 7 bases, J shed 4 bases, and the junction held 9 bases outside the gene matches. This CDR3 contains 15 residues.

This chain uses TRBV7-3 with TRBJ2-1; weak D call: TRBD1 (6 bases). Germline CDR1 SGHTA, CDR2 FQGTGA. The V end lost 5 bases, the J end lost 2 bases, and 13 bases lay between the germline ends. The CDR3 contains 15 residues. CDR3 loop: CASSPRGFPYNEQFF. In DNA, the CDR3 is TGTGCCAGCAGCCCCAGGGGTTTCCCCTACAATGAGCAGTTCTTC. The whole variable domain, remainder taken from reference TRBV7-3 and TRBJ2-1, is GAGVSQTPSNKVTEKGKYVELRCDPISGHTALYWYRQSLGQGPEFLIYFQGTGAADDSGLPNDRFFAVRPEGSVSTLKIQRTERGDSAVYLCASSPRGFPYNEQFFGPGTRLTVL.

This chain uses TRBV29-1 with TRBJ2-5; TRBD1 agrees at 9 bases. Germline CDR1 reads SQVTM; CDR2 reads ANQGSEA. The junction had 0 bases not matched to a gene; V was cut back by 3 bases and J by 1 base. This CDR3 contains 13 residues. CDR3 nucleotides: TGCAGCGTTGAGGGACAGGGCCAAGAGACCCAGTACTTC. It yields the protein CSVEGQGQETQYF.

In this sample, this clonotype turned up a few times. This chain links TRBV20-1 with TRBJ2-5, with D hard to call. V was trimmed by 0 bases and J by 5 bases, leaving 10 bases between them. From germline, CDR1 is DFQATT and CDR2 SNEGSKA (reference sequence). The CDR3 is 13 amino acids. In nucleotides, the CDR3 is TGCAGTGCTAGAGATCTTTTACGGGAGACCCAGTACTTC. Its translation is CSARDLLRETQYF.

This clonotype was picked up many times. The V and J genes are TRBV12-3 or TRBV12-4 and TRBJ1-3; 8 positions match TRBD1. J lost 4 bases, V lost 6 bases, and 8 bases had no gene match. CDR3 length equals 15 residues. In DNA, the CDR3 is TGTGCCAGCAGCACCGCAGGGGGCTCGGGAAACACCATATATTTT. Its protein product is CASSTAGGSGNTIYF.

The chain combines TRBV9 with TRBJ1-1; 8 nucleotides match TRBD1. The germline gives CDR1 SGDLS, CDR2 YYNGEE. J lost 1 base, V lost 3 bases, and 8 bases had no gene match. The CDR3 has 16 amino acids. The CDR3 DNA is TGTGCCAGCAGCGCCGGACCGGACAGGGCGAACACTGAAGCTTTCTTT. It is translated as CASSAGPDRANTEAFF.

This clonotype was seen only a few times. J is TRBJ2-1 and V is TRBV30; maybe TRBD1 (5 bases). The CDR3 contains 14 residues. Germline CDR1 GTSNPN, CDR2 SVGIG (reference sequence). Trimming removed 1 base at V and 1 base at J, with 8 bases between. DNA for the CDR3: TGTGCCTGGAGTGCCGACAGATCCTACAATGAGCAGTTCTTC. It is translated as CAWSADRSYNEQFF.